This is a list of T cell receptor beta chains from one sample in a study of neurological immune-mediated disorders. A single record per CDR3 protein comes from TCRdb applying MiXCR to the 5' RACE reads. There are about 46,000 distinct CDR3 sequences in the sample; roughly 2% occur only once, and around 2.3% lies in the top ten. Sequencing used PBMCs. The receptors shown here come from a woman aged 40 to 50 with multiple sclerosis. CDR3s include the opening cysteine and the closing phenylalanine or tryptophan. Each record gives: clone size, V gene, J gene, D gene, CDR3 protein, CDR3 DNA. D genes are given only for firm matches. Sizes are listed as once, few or many counts, or a class when the clone is expanded.

size: many; V: TRBV20-1; J: TRBJ2-5; D: NA; CDR3: CSARGPRLGETQYF; DNA: TGCAGTGCTAGAGGTCCCAGACTAGGGGAGACCCAGTACTTC
size: many; V: TRBV20-1; J: TRBJ2-3; D: NA; CDR3: CSVHRGAGDTQYF; DNA: TGCAGTGTTCACAGGGGAGCGGGAGATACGCAGTATTTT
size: many; V: TRBV12-3/TRBV12-4; J: TRBJ2-7; D: NA; CDR3: CASSVRDKYEQYF; DNA: TGTGCCAGCAGCGTGCGGGACAAATACGAGCAGTACTTC
size: many; V: TRBV5-1; J: TRBJ1-2; D: NA; CDR3: CASSLGSRGYGYTF; DNA: TGCGCCAGCAGCTTGGGTAGCAGGGGCTATGGCTACACCTTC
size: many; V: TRBV5-1; J: TRBJ2-1; D: TRBD2; CDR3: CASSLIEAGGAEQFF; DNA: TGCGCCAGCAGCTTGATAGAGGCGGGGGGTGCTGAGCAGTTCTTC
size: many; V: TRBV7-8; J: TRBJ2-3; D: NA; CDR3: CASSVRGRGVRLTDTQYF; DNA: TGTGCCAGCAGCGTGAGGGGGCGGGGGGTGCGGCTCACAGATACGCAGTATTTT
size: many; V: TRBV10-2; J: TRBJ2-2; D: NA; CDR3: CASRGQPNTGELFF; DNA: TGCGCCAGCAGGGGTCAGCCCAACACCGGGGAGCTGTTTTTT
size: many; V: TRBV7-3; J: TRBJ2-1; D: TRBD2; CDR3: CASSLARGGRNEQFF; DNA: TGTGCCAGCAGCTTAGCGCGGGGGGGCCGAAATGAGCAGTTCTTC
size: many; V: TRBV7-2; J: TRBJ2-7; D: NA; CDR3: CASSLGVQSPYEQYF; DNA: TGTGCCAGCAGCTTAGGAGTACAGAGCCCCTACGAGCAGTACTTC
size: few; V: TRBV20-1; J: TRBJ2-6; D: NA; CDR3: CSARAGISGANVLTF; DNA: TGCAGTGCTAGAGCTGGCATCTCTGGGGCCAACGTCCTGACTTTC
size: many; V: TRBV5-1; J: TRBJ2-5; D: NA; CDR3: CASSQTQETQYF; DNA: TGCGCCAGCAGCCAGACGCAAGAGACCCAGTACTTC